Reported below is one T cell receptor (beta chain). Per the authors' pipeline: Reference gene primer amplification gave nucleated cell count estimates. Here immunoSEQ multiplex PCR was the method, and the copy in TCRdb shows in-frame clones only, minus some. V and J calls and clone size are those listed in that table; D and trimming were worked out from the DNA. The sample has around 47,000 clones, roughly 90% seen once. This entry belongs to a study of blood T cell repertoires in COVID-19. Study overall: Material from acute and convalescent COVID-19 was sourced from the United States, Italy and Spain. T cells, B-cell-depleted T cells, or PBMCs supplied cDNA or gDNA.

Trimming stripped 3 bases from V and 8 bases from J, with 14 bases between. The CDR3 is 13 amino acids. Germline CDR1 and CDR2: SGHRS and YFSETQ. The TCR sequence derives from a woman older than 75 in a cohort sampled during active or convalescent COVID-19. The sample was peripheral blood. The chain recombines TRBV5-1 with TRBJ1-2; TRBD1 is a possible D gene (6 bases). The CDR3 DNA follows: TGCGCCAGCAGCTGGGCCAGGGGTGAGGGCTACACCTTC. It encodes CASSWARGEGYTF.